This TCR beta chain was observed in a study of blood T cell repertoires in COVID-19. Study information: The samples span acute and convalescent COVID-19 from the United States, Italy and Spain.

In the authors' methods: Nucleated cell number was recorded as an estimate derived from reference gene primer amplification. Libraries were prepared by immunoSEQ multiplex PCR; TCRdb keeps only in-frame clonotypes and omits some of them. From that table come the V and J calls and clone size; the DNA was used to work out D and trimming. The table lists about 170,000 clones, around 87% of them singletons. The germline gives CDR1 ENHRY, CDR2 SYGVKD. V lost 6 bases, J lost 7 bases, and 7 bases stayed unmatched. This CDR3 has 16 residues. The sequenced sample was peripheral blood. J is TRBJ2-1 and V is TRBV10-3, with 15 bases lining up with TRBD2. This receptor was taken from a young man with active or convalescent COVID-19. CDR3 sequence (DNA): TGTGCCATCAGACATGGACTAGCGGGGGGGTTTAATGAGCAGTTCTTC. It translates to CAIRHGLAGGFNEQFF.